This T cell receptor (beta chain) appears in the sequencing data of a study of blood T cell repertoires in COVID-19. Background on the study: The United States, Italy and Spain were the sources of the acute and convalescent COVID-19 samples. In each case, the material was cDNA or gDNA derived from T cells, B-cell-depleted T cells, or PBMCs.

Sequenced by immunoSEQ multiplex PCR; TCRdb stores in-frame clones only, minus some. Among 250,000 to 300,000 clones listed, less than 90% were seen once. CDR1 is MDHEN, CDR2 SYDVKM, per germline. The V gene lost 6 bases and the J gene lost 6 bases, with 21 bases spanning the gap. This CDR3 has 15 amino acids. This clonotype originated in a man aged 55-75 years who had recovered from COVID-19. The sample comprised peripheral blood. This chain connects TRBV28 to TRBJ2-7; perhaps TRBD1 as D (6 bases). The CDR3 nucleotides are TGTGCCAGCAGGGCTCCTATTACAGGGCTCTCCGAGCAGTACTTC. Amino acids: CASRAPITGLSEQYF.